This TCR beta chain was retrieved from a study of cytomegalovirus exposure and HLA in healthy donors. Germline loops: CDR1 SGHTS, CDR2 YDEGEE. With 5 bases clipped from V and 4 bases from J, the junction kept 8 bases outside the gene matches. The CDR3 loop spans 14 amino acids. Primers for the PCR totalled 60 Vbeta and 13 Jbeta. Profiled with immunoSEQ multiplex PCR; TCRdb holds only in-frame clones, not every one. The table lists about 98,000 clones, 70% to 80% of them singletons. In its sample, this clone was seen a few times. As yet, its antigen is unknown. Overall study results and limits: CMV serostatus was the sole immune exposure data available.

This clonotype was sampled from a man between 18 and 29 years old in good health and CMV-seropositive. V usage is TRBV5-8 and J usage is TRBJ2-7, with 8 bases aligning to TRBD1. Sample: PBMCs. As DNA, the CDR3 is TGTGCCAGCAGGAGTAGGCAGGGGGCTTACGAGCAGTACTTC. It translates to CASRSRQGAYEQYF.